Presented here are 5 T cell receptor beta chains from one specimen sequenced in a study of T cells after yellow fever vaccination (dated by TCRdb to the late 2010s). The library was built by means of 5' RACE. This sample was sequenced with an Illumina HiSeq 2500. Using fastp at Q25 and MiXCR, TCRdb reprocessed the public reads and kept productive beta chains. A single entry per CDR3 protein holds the most common genes and DNA from its merged rows. In all, the sample holds 150,000 to 200,000 distinct CDR3 sequences, and more than 5.5% of those were seen once. The top ten hold 2.5% to 3% of the sample. The intended sense of this specimen's treatment or condition label: live attenuated yellow fever vaccine strain. This sample comprised CD4+ T cells sorted from PBMCs, obtained 5 days after the first yellow fever vaccination. These receptors all stem from a man aged 18-30 years who received the YFV17D yellow fever vaccine.

Only a few counts were recorded for this clonotype. This chain connects TRBV27 to TRBJ2-2, with unresolved D. CDR1 is MNHEY and CDR2 is SMNVEV in the germline V gene (reference sequence). V was cut by 5 bases and J by 4 bases, with 14 bases left in between. The CDR3 runs 15 residues. Here the CDR3 reads CASSPSRAATGELFF. The CDR3, as DNA: TGTGCCAGCAGTCCGTCCCGGGCAGCCACCGGGGAGCTGTTTTTT.

This clonotype was counted at least ten times. This chain links TRBV7-2 with TRBJ1-4; D is undetermined. Trimming removed 3 bases from V and 4 bases from J, with 12 bases in between. This CDR3 has 15 residues. Germline V gene sequence: CDR1 SGHTA, CDR2 FQGNSA. CDR3 sequence (DNA): TGTGCCAGCAGCTTTACTTTCGGGAGTAATGAAAAACTGTTTTTT. It encodes CASSFTFGSNEKLFF.

As DNA, the CDR3 is TGTGCCAGCAGCTTAGTAGTGGGGCCGGCGGATGAAAAACTGTTTTTT. Translating gives CASSLVVGPADEKLFF. V usage is TRBV7-4 and J usage is TRBJ1-4; a possible D gene is TRBD1 (5 bases). Trimming took 1 base from V and 6 from J, leaving 15 bases between them. The germline V gene encodes CDR1 SGHVT and CDR2 SQSDAQ. CDR3 length: 16 residues.

There are many counts of this clonotype. The chain joins TRBV5-1 to TRBJ2-1, with 7 bases matching TRBD2. The germline CDR1 and CDR2 sequences are SGHRS and YFSETQ. The CDR3 has 13 residues. With 1 base clipped from V and 14 bases from J, the junction kept 9 bases outside the gene matches. The CDR3 protein is CASSLRSSGAEFF. The CDR3 DNA sequence: TGCGCCAGCAGCTTGCGTTCCAGCGGGGCCGAGTTCTTC.

In this sample, this clonotype turned up many times. V usage is TRBV7-9 and J usage is TRBJ1-6, with no clear D. The ends were cut back, 6 bases at V and 10 bases at J, with 13 bases in the middle. Germline-derived CDR1 and CDR2 are SEHNR and FQNEAQ (reference sequence). CDR3 length: 13 residues. CDR3 sequence: CASSSDIDSPLHF. In nucleotides, the CDR3 is TGTGCCAGCAGTTCCGACATAGACTCACCCCTCCACTTT.